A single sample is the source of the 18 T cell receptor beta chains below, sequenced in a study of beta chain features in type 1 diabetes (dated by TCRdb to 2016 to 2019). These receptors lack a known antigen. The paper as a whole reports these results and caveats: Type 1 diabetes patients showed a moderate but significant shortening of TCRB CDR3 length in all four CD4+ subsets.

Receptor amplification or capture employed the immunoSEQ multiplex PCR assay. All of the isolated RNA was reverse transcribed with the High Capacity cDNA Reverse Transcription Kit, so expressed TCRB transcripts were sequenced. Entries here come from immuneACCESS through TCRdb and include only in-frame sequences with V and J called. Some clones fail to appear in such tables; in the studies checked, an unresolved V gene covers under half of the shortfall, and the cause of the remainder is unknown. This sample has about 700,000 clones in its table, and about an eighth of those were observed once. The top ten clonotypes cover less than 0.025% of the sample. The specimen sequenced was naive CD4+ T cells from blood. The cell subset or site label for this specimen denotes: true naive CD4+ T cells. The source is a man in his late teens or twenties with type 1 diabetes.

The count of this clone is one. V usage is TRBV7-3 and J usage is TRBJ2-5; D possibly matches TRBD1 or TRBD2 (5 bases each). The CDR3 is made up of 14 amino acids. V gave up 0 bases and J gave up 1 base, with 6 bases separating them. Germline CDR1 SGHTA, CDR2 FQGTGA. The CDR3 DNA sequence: TGTGCCAGCAGCTTAACAGGGACCCAAGAGACCCAGTACTTC. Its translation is CASSLTGTQETQYF.

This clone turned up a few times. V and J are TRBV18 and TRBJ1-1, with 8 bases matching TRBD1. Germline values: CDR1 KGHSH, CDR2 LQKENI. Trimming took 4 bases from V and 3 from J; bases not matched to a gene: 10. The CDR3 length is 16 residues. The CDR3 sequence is CASSHNLGQVDTEAFF. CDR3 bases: TGTGCCAGCTCACACAACTTGGGACAGGTTGACACTGAAGCTTTCTTT.

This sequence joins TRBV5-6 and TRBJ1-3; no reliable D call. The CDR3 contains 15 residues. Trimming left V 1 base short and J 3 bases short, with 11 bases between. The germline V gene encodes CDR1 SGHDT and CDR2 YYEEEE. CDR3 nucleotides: TGTGCCAGCAGCTTGAGGTGGCGCAGTGGAAACACCATATATTTT. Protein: CASSLRWRSGNTIYF.

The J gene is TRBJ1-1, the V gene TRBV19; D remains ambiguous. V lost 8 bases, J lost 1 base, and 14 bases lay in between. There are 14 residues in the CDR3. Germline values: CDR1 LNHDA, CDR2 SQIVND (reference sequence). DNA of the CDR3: TGTGCCAGTGCAAAAGGCATCGAGAACACTGAAGCTTTCTTT. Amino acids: CASAKGIENTEAFF.

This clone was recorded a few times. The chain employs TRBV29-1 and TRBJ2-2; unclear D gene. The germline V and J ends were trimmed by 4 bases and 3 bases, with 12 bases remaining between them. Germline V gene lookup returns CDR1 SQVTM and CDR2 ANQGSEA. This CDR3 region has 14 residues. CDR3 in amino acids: CSVGGSGDTGELFF. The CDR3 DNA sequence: TGCAGCGTTGGTGGGTCTGGGGACACCGGGGAGCTGTTTTTT.

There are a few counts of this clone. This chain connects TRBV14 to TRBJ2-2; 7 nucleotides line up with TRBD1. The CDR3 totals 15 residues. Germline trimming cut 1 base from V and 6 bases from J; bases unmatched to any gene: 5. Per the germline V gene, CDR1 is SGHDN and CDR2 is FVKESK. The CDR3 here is CASSQVGGEAGELFF. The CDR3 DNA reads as TGTGCCAGCAGCCAAGTAGGGGGCGAGGCCGGGGAGCTGTTTTTT.

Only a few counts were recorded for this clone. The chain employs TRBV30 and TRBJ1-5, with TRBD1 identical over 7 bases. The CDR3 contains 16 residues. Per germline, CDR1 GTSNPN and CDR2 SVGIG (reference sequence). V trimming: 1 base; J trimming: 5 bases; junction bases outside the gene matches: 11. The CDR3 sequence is CAWSEGASPGHQPQHF. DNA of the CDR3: TGTGCCTGGAGTGAGGGGGCCTCTCCAGGGCATCAGCCCCAGCATTTT.

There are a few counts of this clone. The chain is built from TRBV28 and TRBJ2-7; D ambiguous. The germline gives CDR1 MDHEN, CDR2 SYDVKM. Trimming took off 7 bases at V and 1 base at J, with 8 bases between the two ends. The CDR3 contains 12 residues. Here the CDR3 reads CASKGFSYEQYF. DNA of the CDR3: TGTGCCAGCAAAGGGTTTTCCTACGAGCAGTACTTC.

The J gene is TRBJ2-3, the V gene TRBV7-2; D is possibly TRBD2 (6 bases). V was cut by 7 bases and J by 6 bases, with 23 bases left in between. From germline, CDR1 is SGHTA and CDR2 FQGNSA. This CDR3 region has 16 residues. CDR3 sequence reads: CASTEVEAGLHDTQYF. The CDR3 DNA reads TGTGCCAGCACGGAAGTAGAAGCGGGCCTCCACGATACGCAGTATTTT.

The CDR3 is CASRGQGAYNEQFF. The DNA for the CDR3 is TGTGCCAGCCGAGGTCAGGGGGCTTACAATGAGCAGTTCTTC. The chain employs TRBV11-2 and TRBJ2-1; 8 nucleotides match TRBD1. Germline V CDR1 and CDR2: SGHAT, FQNNGV. With 8 bases clipped from V and 4 bases from J, the junction kept 7 bases outside the gene matches. This CDR3 region has 14 residues.

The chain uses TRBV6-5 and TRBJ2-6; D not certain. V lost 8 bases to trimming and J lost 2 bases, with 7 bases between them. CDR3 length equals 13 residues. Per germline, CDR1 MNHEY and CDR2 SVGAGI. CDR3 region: CASQPTGANVLTF. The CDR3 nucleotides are TGTGCCAGCCAACCGACTGGGGCCAACGTCCTGACTTTC.

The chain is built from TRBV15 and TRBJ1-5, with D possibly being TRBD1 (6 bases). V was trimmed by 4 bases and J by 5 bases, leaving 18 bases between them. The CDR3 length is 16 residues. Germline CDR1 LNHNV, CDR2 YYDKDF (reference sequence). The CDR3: CATSMLGWKGDQPQHF. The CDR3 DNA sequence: TGTGCCACCAGCATGCTTGGGTGGAAGGGGGATCAGCCCCAGCATTTT. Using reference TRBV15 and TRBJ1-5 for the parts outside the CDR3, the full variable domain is DAMVIQNPRYQVTQFGKPVTLSCSQTLNHNVMYWYQQKSSQAPKLLFHYYDKDFNNEADTPDNFQSRRPNTSFCFLDIRSPGLGDTAMYLCATSMLGWKGDQPQHFGDGTRLSIL.

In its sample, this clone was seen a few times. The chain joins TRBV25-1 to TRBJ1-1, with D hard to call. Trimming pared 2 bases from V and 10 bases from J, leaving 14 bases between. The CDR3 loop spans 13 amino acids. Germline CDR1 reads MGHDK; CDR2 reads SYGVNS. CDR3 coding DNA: TGTGCCAGCAGTGAAATGGGCCTCTTGGGAGCTTTCTTT. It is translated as CASSEMGLLGAFF.

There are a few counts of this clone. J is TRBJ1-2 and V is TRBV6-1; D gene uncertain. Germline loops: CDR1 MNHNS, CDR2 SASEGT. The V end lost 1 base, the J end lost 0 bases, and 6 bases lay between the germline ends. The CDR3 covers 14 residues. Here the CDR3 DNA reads TGTGCCAGCAGTGAAGGATGGGCTAACTATGGCTACACCTTC. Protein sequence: CASSEGWANYGYTF.

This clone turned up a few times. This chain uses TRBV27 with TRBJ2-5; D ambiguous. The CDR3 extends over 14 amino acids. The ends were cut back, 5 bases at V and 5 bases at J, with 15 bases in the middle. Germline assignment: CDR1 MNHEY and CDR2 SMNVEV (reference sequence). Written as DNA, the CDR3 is TGTGCCAGCAGTCCACGAGTGGAGAGGGAGACCCAGTACTTC. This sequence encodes CASSPRVERETQYF.

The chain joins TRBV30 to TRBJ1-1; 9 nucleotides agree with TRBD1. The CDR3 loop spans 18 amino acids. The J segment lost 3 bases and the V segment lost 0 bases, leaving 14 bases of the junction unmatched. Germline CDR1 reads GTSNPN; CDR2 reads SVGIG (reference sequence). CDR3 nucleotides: TGTGCCTGGAGTGTACTGGGACAGGGTTTTAGGTTTGACACTGAAGCTTTCTTT. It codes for CAWSVLGQGFRFDTEAFF.

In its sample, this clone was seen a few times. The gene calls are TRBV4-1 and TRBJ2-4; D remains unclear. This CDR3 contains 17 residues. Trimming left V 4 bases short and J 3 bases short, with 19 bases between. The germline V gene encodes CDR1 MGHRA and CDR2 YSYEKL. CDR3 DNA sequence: TGCGCCAGCAGCCCGGTCGGACGGAGCCGTAGCAAAAACATTCAGTACTTC. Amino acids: CASSPVGRSRSKNIQYF.

CDR3 DNA: TGCAGTGCACAGGCGGTCTACGAGCAGTACTTC. Its translation is CSAQAVYEQYF. The V call is TRBV20-1, the J call TRBJ2-7; D is perhaps TRBD1 (5 bases). This CDR3 is built from 11 residues. Deletions cut 6 bases from V and 3 bases from J, with 9 bases between. Germline-derived CDR1 and CDR2 are DFQATT and SNEGSKA (reference sequence).